This TCR beta chain was found in a study of blood T cell repertoires in COVID-19. Donors in Cohort 3 counted as recovered after two negative PCRs, clearance, or symptom resolution. Germline lookup yields CDR1 MNHEY and CDR2 SMNVEV (reference sequence). The CDR3 is made up of 14 amino acids. The V gene lost 6 bases and the J gene lost 10 bases, with 16 bases spanning the gap. This clone was counted between two and nine times. Produced via immunoSEQ multiplex PCR; TCRdb's table is partial and in-frame only. The repertoire holds roughly 330,000 clones, approximately 90% seen once, with over 9.5% in the top ten.

The gene calls are TRBV27 and TRBJ1-6; D perhaps matches TRBD1 (6 bases). Sequenced material: PBMCs or T cells enriched from blood (not recorded which). The sequence was collected from a woman in her late teens or twenties who had recovered from COVID-19. In nucleotides, the CDR3 is TGTGCCAGCAGAACCAGAGGGGGTTTATCACCCCTCCACTTT. The encoded protein is CASRTRGGLSPLHF.